These 23 T cell receptor beta chains share one sample of origin, sequenced in a study of blood T cell repertoires in COVID-19. Only in-frame clones appear in the TCRdb table, and some are missing; sequencing was by immunoSEQ multiplex PCR. Found here are about 130,000 clones, under 90% of them singletons; the top ten hold 10% to 15%. Sequences were obtained from peripheral blood. The receptors here all came from an older woman with acute or convalescent COVID-19.

A note on this clone: A read error may produce the germline difference seen at one junction end. The chain uses TRBV2 and TRBJ1-1; D unclear. CDR1 and CDR2 from the germline V gene are SNHLY and FYNNEI. The CDR3 has 13 amino acids. The CDR3 sequence: CASIETSGTEAFF. The CDR3 DNA follows: TGTGCCAGCATTGAAACCTCGGGCACTGAAGCTTTCTTT.

This rearrangement joins TRBV7-8 to TRBJ2-1; 8 bases map to TRBD1. The CDR3 length is 15 residues. The germline V gene has CDR1 SGHVS and CDR2 FQNEAQ. With V trimmed by 1 base and J by 7 bases, 6 bases remained unmatched. The CDR3 is CASSLGTGNRNEQFF. The CDR3 DNA sequence: TGTGCCAGCAGCTTAGGGACAGGGAATCGGAATGAGCAGTTCTTC.

This clone has only a few counts. This rearrangement joins TRBV2 to TRBJ2-4, with 8 bases that match TRBD2. V gave up 4 bases and J gave up 2 bases; unmatched junction bases: 4. CDR3 length: 15 amino acids. The germline V gene has CDR1 SNHLY and CDR2 FYNNEI. The DNA for the CDR3 is TGTGCCAGCAGTGTCGGCGGGGGGACCAAAAACATTCAGTACTTC. It encodes CASSVGGGTKNIQYF. The variable domain in full, with the rest retrieved from reference TRBV2 and TRBJ2-4, is EPEVTQTPSHQVTQMGQEVILRCVPISNHLYFYWYRQILGQKVEFLVSFYNNEISEKSEIFDDQFSVERPDGSNFTLKIRSTKLEDSAMYFCASSVGGGTKNIQYFGAGTRLSVL.

This clone was seen a single time. The J gene is TRBJ1-3, the V gene TRBV7-9; 11 nucleotides agree with TRBD1. The V gene end was trimmed by 5 bases and the J gene end by 1 base; junction bases not matched to a gene: 4. The germline CDR1 and CDR2 sequences are SEHNR and FQNEAQ (reference sequence). The CDR3 runs 16 residues. CDR3 nucleotide sequence: TGTGCCAGCAGCCCCGGGACAGGGGGTTCTGGAAACACCATATATTTT. Translated, it gives CASSPGTGGSGNTIYF. Together with reference TRBV7-9 and TRBJ1-3, the CDR3 gives the full variable domain: DTGVSQNPRHKITKRGQNVTFRCDPISEHNRLYWYRQTLGQGPEFLTYFQNEAQLEKSRLLSDRFSAERPKGSFSTLEIQRTEQGDSAMYLCASSPGTGGSGNTIYFGEGSWLTVV.

The gene calls are TRBV5-1 and TRBJ1-1; D call uncertain. This CDR3 is built from 13 residues. V was trimmed by 4 bases and J by 0 bases, leaving 7 bases between them. Germline V lookup: CDR1 SGHRS, CDR2 YFSETQ. The CDR3 here is CASSRGLNTEAFF. The CDR3 DNA sequence: TGCGCCAGCAGCAGAGGGTTGAACACTGAAGCTTTCTTT.

This clone appeared a single time. The J gene is TRBJ1-1, the V gene TRBV12-2; whether TRBD1, the table's D call, matches the DNA was not checked. TRBV12-2 has pseudogene status. The CDR3 runs to 12 residues. The CDR3 region has the DNA TGTGCAAGTCGCGTTACAGGGGCTGAAGCTTTCTTT. This translates into CASRVTGAEAFF.

This clone was recorded once. V is TRBV6-5 and J is TRBJ2-5; TRBD2 matches at 8 bases. Trimming cost V 6 bases and J 5 bases; bases outside gene matches: 5. Germline CDR1 and CDR2: MNHEY and SVGAGI. CDR3 size: 13 residues. CDR3 sequence (DNA): TGTGCCAGCAGGTCCGGGGGGGGCGAGACCCAGTACTTC. It codes for CASRSGGGETQYF.

This clone was observed once. The genes are TRBV12-5 and TRBJ1-6; 8 bases agree with TRBD1. Germline CDR1 LGHNT, CDR2 FRNRAP. V shed 1 base and J 6 bases; nucleotides not matched to a gene: 5. There are 16 residues in the CDR3. The CDR3 nucleotides read TGTGCTAGTGGTTTGGGTTTAACAGGGGGTAATTCACCCCTCCACTTT. This gives the protein CASGLGLTGGNSPLHF.

The rearrangement links TRBV3-1 (or the pseudogene TRBV3-2) to TRBJ1-2, with TRBD1 as a possible D gene (5 bases). The V end was cut by 8 bases, the J end by 5 bases, with 21 bases between. Germline values: CDR1 LGHDT, CDR2 YNNKEL (reference sequence). This CDR3 is built from 15 residues. CDR3 sequence: CASRGGGGSLYGYTF. The DNA for the CDR3 is TGTGCCAGCCGGGGAGGTGGGGGAAGTCTTTATGGCTACACCTTC.

The rearrangement uses TRBV19 and TRBJ1-3; D unclear. Trimming took 5 bases from V and 0 from J, leaving 11 bases between them. The CDR3 is 15 residues long. The germline CDR1 and CDR2 sequences are LNHDA and SQIVND (reference sequence). The CDR3 region is CASSPWEDSGNTIYF. The CDR3 DNA follows: TGTGCCAGTAGTCCCTGGGAGGACTCTGGAAACACCATATATTTT.

The count of this clone is one. The chain has TRBV5-4 and TRBJ1-2; a weak D match, TRBD1 (5 bases). This CDR3 region has 14 residues. The V gene lost 4 bases and the J gene lost 2 bases, with 12 bases spanning the gap. Germline V gene sequence: CDR1 SGHNT, CDR2 YYREEE (reference sequence). CDR3 region: CASSLRQRNYGYTF. CDR3 sequence (DNA): TGTGCCAGCAGCCTCAGACAGAGGAACTATGGCTACACCTTC.

The chain recombines TRBV6-5 with TRBJ1-1; D gene uncertain. Germline V gene sequence: CDR1 MNHEY, CDR2 SVGAGI. This CDR3 spans 15 amino acids. Trimming pared 1 base from V and 0 bases from J, leaving 9 bases between. The CDR3 nucleotides are TGTGCCAGCAGTTACTTCAACAGTCTGAACACTGAAGCTTTCTTT. Encoded protein: CASSYFNSLNTEAFF.

The chain is built from TRBV24-1 and TRBJ1-6, with no clear D. The germline V and J ends were trimmed by 5 bases and 9 bases, with 10 bases remaining between them. This CDR3 has 13 amino acids. Germline CDR1 and CDR2: KGHDR and SFDVKD. CDR3 bases: TGTGCCACCAGTGCAGGAATGGCTTCACCCCTCCACTTT. Translating gives CATSAGMASPLHF.

V usage is TRBV29-1 and J usage is TRBJ1-2, with D hard to call. Germline V gene lookup returns CDR1 SQVTM and CDR2 ANQGSEA. The V end lost 6 bases, the J end lost 1 base, and 6 bases lay between the germline ends. The CDR3 contains 11 residues. CDR3 region: CSVEDNYGYTF. In DNA, the CDR3 is TGCAGCGTCGAGGATAACTATGGCTACACCTTC.

This rearrangement joins TRBV7-9 to TRBJ1-1; no clear D. Deletions cut 1 base from V and 7 bases from J, with 13 bases between. CDR1 and CDR2 from the germline V gene are SEHNR and FQNEAQ (reference sequence). The CDR3 contains 14 residues. The CDR3, as DNA: TGTGCCAGCAGCTTAGGTTTTGCGGGCGTTGAAGCTTTCTTT. Residues: CASSLGFAGVEAFF.

The rearrangement uses TRBV27 and TRBJ2-3, with D maybe TRBD1 (8 bases). Trimming took off 6 bases at V and 2 bases at J, with 12 bases between the two ends. Germline CDR1 MNHEY, CDR2 SMNVEV (reference sequence). The CDR3 spans 14 residues. The CDR3 reads CASRQGGPTDTQYF. The CDR3 nucleotides are TGTGCCAGCAGACAGGGGGGGCCCACAGATACGCAGTATTTT.

The J gene is TRBJ1-2, the V gene TRBV30, with 11 bases lining up with TRBD1. CDR3 size: 12 residues. The germline V gene encodes CDR1 GTSNPN and CDR2 SVGIG (reference sequence). After removal of 7 bases from V and 8 bases from J, the junction contained 6 bases not matched to a gene. CDR3 in amino acids: CAYGQGAGGYTF. In DNA, the CDR3 is TGTGCCTACGGACAGGGGGCGGGAGGCTACACCTTC. Based on the CDR3 plus reference TRBV30 and TRBJ1-2, the full variable domain is SQTIHQWPATLVQPVGSPLSLECTVEGTSNPNLYWYRQAAGRGLQLLFYSVGIGQISSEVPQNLSASRPQDRQFILSSKKLLLSDSGFYLCAYGQGAGGYTFGSGTRLTVV.

The chain couples TRBV29-1 to TRBJ1-1, with D uncertain. The CDR3 sequence is 18 residues long. Germline values: CDR1 SQVTM, CDR2 ANQGSEA. Trimming left V 0 bases short and J 1 base short, with 21 bases between. The chain's CDR3 is CSVEERMSHLSPNTEAFF. The CDR3 DNA reads TGCAGCGTTGAAGAACGAATGTCCCACCTTAGCCCGAACACTGAAGCTTTCTTT.

The chain combines TRBV2 with TRBJ2-4, with D possibly TRBD1 on 6 matching bases. Germline lookup yields CDR1 SNHLY and CDR2 FYNNEI. V dropped 6 bases and J dropped 0 bases, with 12 bases sitting between them. The CDR3 consists of 15 residues. DNA of the CDR3: TGTGCCAGCAGAATGGACAGACTAGCCAAAAACATTCAGTACTTC. Its translation is CASRMDRLAKNIQYF.

The chain joins TRBV27 to TRBJ1-1; a weak D match, TRBD1 (5 bases). The V gene's germline CDR1 is MNHEY and CDR2 SMNVEV (reference sequence). With 2 bases removed from V and 3 bases from J, the gap between germline ends came to 13 bases. This CDR3 region has 15 residues. The CDR3 bases are TGTGCCAGCAGTTTAAAGGCCGGGGGTGACACTGAAGCTTTCTTT. Translating it yields CASSLKAGGDTEAFF.

This clone was seen more than once but under ten times. This chain links TRBV18 with TRBJ1-1; 9 bases map to TRBD1. V dropped 3 bases and J dropped 2; count of bases not matched to a gene: 7. The CDR3 extends over 16 amino acids. Germline lookup yields CDR1 KGHSH and CDR2 LQKENI. The CDR3 is CASSPPGQGINTEAFF. The CDR3 region has the DNA TGTGCCAGCTCACCTCCGGGACAGGGCATAAACACTGAAGCTTTCTTT.

The chain joins TRBV12-3 or TRBV12-4 to TRBJ1-2, with D perhaps TRBD1 (6 bases). V lost 3 bases to trimming and J lost 8 bases, with 13 bases between them. The CDR3 spans 13 residues. The CDR3 region is CASSFTRGEGYTF. CDR3 sequence (DNA): TGTGCCAGCAGTTTTACCAGGGGTGAAGGCTACACCTTC.

V usage is TRBV5-1 and J usage is TRBJ2-3; no clear D gene. The CDR3 sequence is 13 residues long. Per the germline V gene, CDR1 is SGHRS and CDR2 is YFSETQ. Between the trimmed V and J ends, which lost 4 bases and 3 bases, there was a span of 9 bases. The CDR3 sequence: CASSEVGTDTQYF. CDR3 coding DNA: TGCGCCAGCAGCGAGGTCGGAACAGATACGCAGTATTTT.